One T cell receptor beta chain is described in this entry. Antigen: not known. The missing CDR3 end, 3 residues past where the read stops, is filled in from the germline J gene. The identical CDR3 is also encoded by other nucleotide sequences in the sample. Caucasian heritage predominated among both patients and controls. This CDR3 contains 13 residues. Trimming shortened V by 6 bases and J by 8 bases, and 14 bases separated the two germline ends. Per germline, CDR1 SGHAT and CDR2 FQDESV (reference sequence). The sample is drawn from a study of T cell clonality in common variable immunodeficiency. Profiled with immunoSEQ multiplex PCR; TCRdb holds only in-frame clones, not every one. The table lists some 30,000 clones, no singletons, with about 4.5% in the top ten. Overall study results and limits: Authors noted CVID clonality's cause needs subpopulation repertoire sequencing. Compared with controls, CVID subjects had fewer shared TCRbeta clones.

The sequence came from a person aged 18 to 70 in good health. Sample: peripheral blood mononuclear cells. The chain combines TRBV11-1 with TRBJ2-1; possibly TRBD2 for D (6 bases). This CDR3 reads CASRTTGVDEQFF. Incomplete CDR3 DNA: TGTGCCAGCAGAACTACGGGGGTTGATGAG.